This T cell receptor beta chain stems from a study of early T cells in non-severe SARS-CoV-2 infection. In its sample, this clonotype was seen many times. TCRdb re-derived calls from the 5' RACE reads in MiXCR, one entry per CDR3 protein. The sample records tens of thousands of distinct CDR3 sequences, about 6% being singletons. This clonotype was obtained from an adult who was a healthcare worker with PCR-confirmed SARS-CoV-2 infection or an uninfected control (not recorded which). Sequencing input: whole blood.

The CDR3 DNA follows: TGCGCCAGCAGCCAAGTCGGGTCAGGGCATGGCTATGGCTACACCTTC. Amino acid sequence: CASSQVGSGHGYGYTF. V is TRBV4-3 and J is TRBJ1-2; possibly TRBD1 for D (5 bases). Germline CDR1 reads LGHNA; CDR2 reads YSLEER. The CDR3 is 16 amino acids. Trimming took off 1 base at V and 4 bases at J, with 16 bases between the two ends.